Each of the 25 T cell receptor beta chains below was sequenced from the same sample in a study of T cell responses to AZD1222 COVID-19 vaccine. Produced via immunoSEQ multiplex PCR; TCRdb's table is partial and in-frame only. Here the sample spans about 140,000 clones, just under 95% being singletons. Sequenced material: peripheral blood, taken 28 days after the second AZD1222 dose. The receptors here all came from an adult who received the AZD1222 COVID-19 vaccine.

The chain recombines TRBV18 with TRBJ1-2, with D tentatively TRBD1 (6 bases). The CDR3 totals 14 residues. Germline CDR1 and CDR2: KGHSH and LQKENI. The ends were cut back, 6 bases at V and 5 bases at J, with 16 bases in the middle. The DNA for the CDR3 is TGTGCCAGCTCGCGCCGACAGGATCTATATGGCTACACCTTC. It yields the protein CASSRRQDLYGYTF.

The chain has TRBV11-1 and TRBJ1-1, with D possibly TRBD1 on 5 matching bases. The germline V and J ends were trimmed by 5 bases and 4 bases, with 14 bases remaining between them. This CDR3 is built from 14 residues. Germline V gene sequence: CDR1 SGHAT, CDR2 FQDESV (reference sequence). CDR3 sequence reads: CASSQMGGGTEAFF. The CDR3 DNA sequence: TGTGCCAGCAGCCAGATGGGGGGGGGCACTGAAGCTTTCTTT.

This chain joins TRBV19 and TRBJ1-2; 8 bases are a match to TRBD1. The CDR3 covers 13 residues. The germline V gene encodes CDR1 LNHDA and CDR2 SQIVND (reference sequence). J gave up 5 bases and V 3 bases, and 2 bases lay outside the gene matches. The DNA for the CDR3 is TGTGCCAGTAGTATGGGGACAGGTTATGGCTACACCTTC. This sequence encodes CASSMGTGYGYTF.

This clone has just one count. This rearrangement joins TRBV19 to TRBJ1-1; no firm D call. The CDR3 loop spans 13 amino acids. V was clipped by 7 bases and J by 3 bases, with 12 bases between them. Germline assignment: CDR1 LNHDA and CDR2 SQIVND (reference sequence). CDR3 protein: CASKGQADTEAFF. CDR3 bases: TGTGCCAGTAAGGGTCAGGCGGACACTGAAGCTTTCTTT. Based on the CDR3 plus reference TRBV19 and TRBJ1-1, the full variable domain is DGGITQSPKYLFRKEGQNVTLSCEQNLNHDAMYWYRQDPGQGLRLIYYSQIVNDFQKGDIAEGYSVSREKKESFPLTVTSAQKNPTAFYLCASKGQADTEAFFGQGTRLTVV.

V is TRBV28 and J is TRBJ1-5; a weak D match, TRBD1 (6 bases). This CDR3 has 12 amino acids. Germline loops: CDR1 MDHEN, CDR2 SYDVKM. V dropped 2 bases and J dropped 7 bases, with 6 bases sitting between them. The CDR3 bases are TGTGCCAGCAGTTTACAGGGGCAGCCCCAGCATTTT. It specifies CASSLQGQPQHF.

The rearrangement joins TRBV3-1 (or the pseudogene TRBV3-2) to TRBJ1-2; D is undetermined. The ends were cut back, 0 bases at V and 0 bases at J, with 5 bases in the middle. Germline V lookup: CDR1 LGHDT, CDR2 YNNKEL (reference sequence). The CDR3 covers 14 residues. This CDR3 reads CASSQDRPNYGYTF. The CDR3 DNA is TGTGCCAGCAGCCAAGACCGCCCTAACTATGGCTACACCTTC.

This clone was detected a few times. Relative to the germline gene, one junction end is altered; a read error may explain this. The chain is built from TRBV2 and TRBJ2-7, with 7 bases fitting TRBD1. The CDR3 has 12 residues. CDR1 and CDR2 from the germline V gene are SNHLY and FYNNEI. The CDR3 protein is CASSPPDRKGDF. The CDR3 nucleotides read TGTGCCAGCAGTCCACCGGACAGGAAAGGGGACTTC. The entire variable domain, with the rest obtained from reference TRBV2 and TRBJ2-7, is as follows: EPEVTQTPSHQVTQMGQEVILRCVPISNHLYFYWYRQILGQKVEFLVSFYNNEISEKSEIFDDQFSVERPDGSNFTLKIRSTKLEDSAMYFCASSPPDRKGDFGPGTRLTVT.

The chain has TRBV23-1 and TRBJ1-1, with 11 bases matching TRBD1. TRBV23-1 is an open reading frame whose function is uncertain. The CDR3 is 13 residues long. V lost 8 bases to trimming and J lost 8 bases; unmatched junction nucleotides: 7. The CDR3 spells CASLNRDRGEAFF. DNA of the CDR3: TGCGCCAGCTTGAACCGGGACAGGGGGGAAGCTTTCTTT.

A single count supports this clone. V gene TRBV5-1 combines with J gene TRBJ1-2, with no clear D. The CDR3 consists of 14 residues. V shed 0 bases and J shed 0 bases, with 6 bases lying between them. Germline loops: CDR1 SGHRS, CDR2 YFSETQ. CDR3 residues: CASSLVQSNYGYTF. CDR3 nucleotides: TGCGCCAGCAGCTTGGTACAGTCTAACTATGGCTACACCTTC.

The chain employs TRBV7-9 and TRBJ1-1; perhaps TRBD1 as D (5 bases). Germline V gives CDR1 SEHNR, CDR2 FQNEAQ (reference sequence). The V and J ends lost 5 bases and 3 bases respectively, with 16 bases between them. The CDR3 runs 15 residues. The CDR3 region is CASSPAGTEDTEAFF. CDR3 sequence (DNA): TGTGCCAGCAGCCCCGCCGGGACTGAAGACACTGAAGCTTTCTTT.

The rearrangement links TRBV2 to TRBJ1-2, with TRBD1 matching over 7 bases. This CDR3 is 13 amino acids long. Trimming at V came to 6 bases and at J to 3 bases, leaving 4 bases not matched to a gene. CDR1 is SNHLY and CDR2 is FYNNEI in the germline V gene. CDR3 bases: TGTGCCAGCAGCCGCACAGGGGACTATGGCTACACCTTC. Protein sequence: CASSRTGDYGYTF.

The CDR3 DNA sequence: TGTGCCTGGACCCGGACAGGAAATGAAAAACTGTTTTTT. Translation: CAWTRTGNEKLFF. The rearrangement uses TRBV30 and TRBJ1-4; 7 bases are a match to TRBD1. The ends lost 4 bases at V and 5 bases at J; junction bases unmatched: 4. Per germline, CDR1 GTSNPN and CDR2 SVGIG (reference sequence). The CDR3 has 13 residues.

The rearrangement uses TRBV7-9 and TRBJ1-1, with D tentatively TRBD1 (6 bases). Trimming shortened V by 5 bases and J by 1 base, and 20 bases separated the two germline ends. CDR3 length equals 17 residues. The V gene's germline CDR1 is SEHNR and CDR2 FQNEAQ (reference sequence). The DNA for the CDR3 is TGTGCCAGCAGCCAAGTGGGGGGCCCTAGAGGGAACACTGAAGCTTTCTTT. Its translation is CASSQVGGPRGNTEAFF.

The chain combines TRBV28 with TRBJ1-5; perhaps TRBD1 as D (6 bases). CDR3 length: 16 residues. V lost 3 bases, J lost 4 bases, and 16 bases lay in between. CDR1 is MDHEN, CDR2 SYDVKM, per germline. The CDR3 DNA reads TGTGCCAGCAGTTTTAACACACAGGGTAGGAATCAGCCCCAGCATTTT. Protein sequence: CASSFNTQGRNQPQHF.

This clone was picked up one time. The gene calls are TRBV7-9 and TRBJ2-7; 7 nucleotides match TRBD2. CDR3 length: 15 residues. After removal of 3 bases from V and 0 bases from J, the junction contained 5 bases not matched to a gene. Germline CDR1 is SEHNR and CDR2 is FQNEAQ (reference sequence). The CDR3 DNA sequence: TGTGCCAGCAGCTTCACTAGCGCTGGCTCCTACGAGCAGTACTTC. Protein: CASSFTSAGSYEQYF.

This chain uses TRBV14 with TRBJ2-2; no definite D call. Germline lookup yields CDR1 SGHDN and CDR2 FVKESK. V was trimmed by 5 bases and J by 2 bases, leaving 6 bases between them. The CDR3 covers 13 residues. The CDR3 sequence: CASSWGNTGELFF. The CDR3 DNA reads TGTGCCAGCAGCTGGGGAAACACCGGGGAGCTGTTTTTT.

J is TRBJ1-3 and V is TRBV7-2; D may be TRBD1 (6 bases). Trimming took off 5 bases at V and 0 bases at J, with 11 bases between the two ends. The germline V gene has CDR1 SGHTA and CDR2 FQGNSA. This CDR3 region has 15 residues. CDR3 sequence (DNA): TGTGCCAGCAGCCCGGGGGGCCTCTCTGGAAACACCATATATTTT. As protein: CASSPGGLSGNTIYF.

The V gene is TRBV2, the J gene TRBJ2-1; D is undetermined. V was pared by 6 bases and J by 12 bases, with 15 bases between. In germline, CDR1 is SNHLY, CDR2 FYNNEI. The length of the CDR3 is 12 residues. The CDR3 reads CASRSDRVWQFF. The CDR3, as DNA: TGTGCCAGCAGATCCGACCGTGTGTGGCAGTTCTTC.

This clone was found once. The chain links TRBV18 to TRBJ2-5; no clear D. Germline CDR1 KGHSH, CDR2 LQKENI. There are 15 residues in the CDR3. Trimming cost V 3 bases and J 5 bases, with 16 bases left between them. CDR3 DNA: TGTGCCAGCTCACCTTTTGACGAGGTCGGGGAGACCCAGTACTTC. This encodes CASSPFDEVGETQYF.

This clone was counted between two and nine times. V usage is TRBV6-4 and J usage is TRBJ1-4, with D maybe TRBD1 (6 bases). Trimming left V 6 bases short and J 7 bases short, with 12 bases between. CDR1 is MRHNA and CDR2 is SNTAGT in the germline V gene. The length of the CDR3 is 13 residues. The CDR3 loop reads CASSREGGEKLFF. As DNA, the CDR3 is TGTGCCAGCAGCCGCGAAGGGGGTGAAAAACTGTTTTTT.

The chain carries TRBV2 and TRBJ2-1; TRBD2 aligns across 8 bases. Germline loops: CDR1 SNHLY, CDR2 FYNNEI. Trimming took 7 bases from V and 4 from J; bases not matched to a gene: 12. This CDR3 comprises 16 residues. In nucleotides, the CDR3 is TGTGCCAGCAAATTCATCAGCGGGGGTCTATACAATGAGCAGTTCTTC. It yields the protein CASKFISGGLYNEQFF.

This rearrangement joins TRBV6-5 to TRBJ1-2, with a possible D match to TRBD1 (5 bases). CDR1 MNHEY and CDR2 SVGAGI come from the germline V gene. Trimming took off 6 bases at V and 2 bases at J, with 16 bases between the two ends. The CDR3 has 15 residues. The CDR3 DNA reads as TGTGCCAGCAGCGCATCCGGTGCAGGGAACTATGGCTACACCTTC. Amino acid sequence: CASSASGAGNYGYTF.

The gene calls are TRBV11-3 and TRBJ2-5, with D perhaps TRBD1 (5 bases). This CDR3 comprises 13 residues. Trimming took off 7 bases at V and 4 bases at J, with 13 bases between the two ends. In germline, CDR1 is SGHNT, CDR2 YENEEA. DNA of the CDR3: TGTGCCAGCAAAGGCCAGGGTCGAGAGACCCAGTACTTC. Protein: CASKGQGRETQYF.

The rearrangement joins TRBV6-5 to TRBJ2-2, with no clear D. From germline, CDR1 is MNHEY and CDR2 SVGAGI. The CDR3 is 12 residues long. CDR3 sequence reads: CAASKRTGELFF. The CDR3 region has the DNA TGTGCGGCAAGTAAAAGGACCGGGGAGCTGTTTTTT.

The chain joins TRBV18 to TRBJ2-3; TRBD2 might be the D (6 bases). Deletions cut 3 bases from V and 3 bases from J, with 10 bases between. Germline V gene sequence: CDR1 KGHSH, CDR2 LQKENI. The CDR3 covers 14 residues. CDR3 bases: TGTGCCAGCTCACCTGATGGGAGGACAGATACGCAGTATTTT. Protein: CASSPDGRTDTQYF.